Below, 14 T cell receptor beta chains from the same sample are listed, as sequenced in a study of blood T cell repertoires in COVID-19. Profiled with immunoSEQ multiplex PCR; TCRdb holds only in-frame clones, not every one. This sample has roughly 170,000 clones, with 80% to 90% found just once. The specimen was PBMCs or T cells enriched from blood (not recorded which). These receptors were collected from a woman in her forties or fifties in a cohort exposed to, infected with or recovered from COVID-19 (not recorded which).

CDR3 region: CASSFGQGYYEKLFF. Written as DNA, the CDR3 is TGTGCCAGCAGCTTCGGACAGGGTTATTACGAAAAACTGTTTTTT. The chain couples TRBV7-2 to TRBJ1-4; TRBD1 aligns across 8 bases. The trim removed 3 bases at V and 8 bases at J, leaving 8 bases unmatched. The CDR3 runs 15 residues. CDR1 and CDR2 (germline): SGHTA, FQGNSA.

The chain carries TRBV5-6 and TRBJ2-7; 7 nucleotides align to TRBD1. The CDR3 has 12 amino acids. V lost 5 bases, J lost 3 bases, and 2 bases stayed unmatched. Germline CDR1 and CDR2: SGHDT and YYEEEE. In DNA form, the CDR3 reads TGTGCCAGCAGTTGGACAGGCTACGAGCAGTACTTC. Its protein product is CASSWTGYEQYF.

The chain employs TRBV11-2 and TRBJ2-1, with D perhaps matching TRBD2 (6 bases). The CDR3 spans 13 residues. The V gene's germline CDR1 is SGHAT and CDR2 FQNNGV. Trimming removed 8 bases from V and 6 bases from J, with 14 bases in between. The CDR3 spells CASGGNPPNEQFF. The CDR3 DNA follows: TGTGCCAGCGGGGGGAATCCGCCCAATGAGCAGTTCTTC.

The rearrangement joins TRBV6-2 or TRBV6-3 to TRBJ1-4, with a weak D call TRBD1 (5 bases). Trimming shortened V by 2 bases and J by 8 bases, and 9 bases separated the two germline ends. Germline assignment: CDR1 MNHEY and CDR2 SVGEGT. The CDR3 spans 13 residues. The CDR3 protein is CASSYGGGEKLFF. The CDR3 DNA is TGTGCCAGCAGTTACGGGGGAGGCGAAAAACTGTTTTTT.

This chain joins TRBV5-6 and TRBJ2-3; 7 nucleotides agree with TRBD1. CDR3 length: 15 residues. Germline V gene sequence: CDR1 SGHDT, CDR2 YYEEEE. The ends lost 2 bases at V and 1 base at J; junction bases unmatched: 4. The CDR3 DNA sequence: TGTGCCAGCAGCTTTCGTACAGGGGGCACAGATACGCAGTATTTT. Protein product: CASSFRTGGTDTQYF.

The chain carries TRBV13 and TRBJ2-6; D is possibly TRBD2 (5 bases). Trimming stripped 3 bases from V and 0 bases from J, with 15 bases between. This CDR3 has 18 amino acids. CDR1 is PRHDT, CDR2 FYEKMQ, per germline (reference sequence). CDR3 amino acids: CASSLLERVVSGANVLTF. CDR3 coding DNA: TGTGCCAGCAGCTTGCTGGAGAGGGTTGTCTCTGGGGCCAACGTCCTGACTTTC.

The chain joins TRBV6-1 to TRBJ2-1; 8 bases are a match to TRBD1. CDR3 length: 12 amino acids. Germline V gives CDR1 MNHNS, CDR2 SASEGT. V was pared by 2 bases and J by 15 bases, with 6 bases of the junction left unmatched. The CDR3 coding sequence is TGTGCCAGCAGTGAACTCGGACAGGGTAGGTTCTTC. This codes for CASSELGQGRFF.

V is TRBV7-3 and J is TRBJ2-3; possibly TRBD2 for D (6 bases). Germline values: CDR1 SGHTA, CDR2 FQGTGA. The CDR3 runs to 16 residues. The ends were cut back, 4 bases at V and 2 bases at J, with 16 bases in the middle. DNA for the CDR3: TGTGCCAGCAGCTCGGAGGGCTCCCGATCCACAGATACGCAGTATTTT. It specifies CASSSEGSRSTDTQYF.

About this clone: The junction departs from germline at one end; a sequencing error may be responsible. The same CDR3 arises from other DNA sequences in this sample as well. The V gene is TRBV28, the J gene TRBJ2-7; D is undetermined. Germline V gene lookup returns CDR1 MDHEN and CDR2 SYDVKM. This CDR3 is 13 amino acids long. The CDR3 reads CASSYAGSYEQYF. CDR3 sequence (DNA): TGTGCCAGCAGTTATGCAGGATCCTACGAACAGTACTTC.

The DNA of the CDR3 is TGCGCCAGCAGCCACGGGGGGACAGGGGCCGGGGAGCTGTTTTTT. It translates to CASSHGGTGAGELFF. This sequence joins TRBV4-3 and TRBJ2-2, with 10 bases fitting TRBD1. CDR1 and CDR2 from the germline V gene are LGHNA and YSLEER. CDR3 length: 15 residues. V lost 3 bases, J lost 6 bases, and 4 bases stayed unmatched.

V is TRBV27 and J is TRBJ1-1, with D perhaps TRBD1 (5 bases). Germline V gene data show CDR1 as MNHEY and CDR2 as SMNVEV (reference sequence). V lost 1 base, J lost 2 bases, and 11 bases lay in between. CDR3 length equals 15 residues. The CDR3 loop is CASSLWGRTNTEAFF. The CDR3 DNA reads TGTGCCAGCAGTTTATGGGGCAGAACAAACACTGAAGCTTTCTTT.

This rearrangement joins TRBV6-4 to TRBJ1-6, with 7 nucleotides matching TRBD1. This CDR3 has 14 residues. Germline CDR1 reads MRHNA; CDR2 reads SNTAGT. V lost 2 bases to trimming and J lost 10 bases; unmatched junction nucleotides: 5. CDR3 sequence (DNA): TGTGCCAGCAGTGACCGTACAGGGGACTCACCCCTCCACTTT. Its protein is CASSDRTGDSPLHF.

V and J are TRBV28 and TRBJ1-5; D perhaps matches TRBD1 (5 bases). Trimming cost V 1 base and J 3 bases, with 13 bases left between them. Germline CDR1 and CDR2: MDHEN and SYDVKM. The CDR3 extends over 16 amino acids. CDR3 sequence reads: CASSLSGRKDNQPQHF. The CDR3 nucleotides read TGTGCCAGCAGTTTATCAGGGAGGAAGGACAATCAGCCCCAGCATTTT. Full variable domain (outside the CDR3, taken from reference TRBV28 and TRBJ1-5): DVKVTQSSRYLVKRTGEKVFLECVQDMDHENMFWYRQDPGLGLRLIYFSYDVKMKEKGDIPEGYSVSREKKERFSLILESASTNQTSMYLCASSLSGRKDNQPQHFGDGTRLSIL.

The rearrangement joins TRBV28 to TRBJ1-4; D may be TRBD1 (5 bases). Germline-derived CDR1 and CDR2 are MDHEN and SYDVKM. This CDR3 region has 14 residues. V lost 5 bases, J lost 2 bases, and 9 bases lay in between. CDR3 loop: CASSQTATNEKLFF. The DNA for the CDR3 is TGTGCCAGCAGTCAGACAGCCACTAATGAAAAACTGTTTTTT.